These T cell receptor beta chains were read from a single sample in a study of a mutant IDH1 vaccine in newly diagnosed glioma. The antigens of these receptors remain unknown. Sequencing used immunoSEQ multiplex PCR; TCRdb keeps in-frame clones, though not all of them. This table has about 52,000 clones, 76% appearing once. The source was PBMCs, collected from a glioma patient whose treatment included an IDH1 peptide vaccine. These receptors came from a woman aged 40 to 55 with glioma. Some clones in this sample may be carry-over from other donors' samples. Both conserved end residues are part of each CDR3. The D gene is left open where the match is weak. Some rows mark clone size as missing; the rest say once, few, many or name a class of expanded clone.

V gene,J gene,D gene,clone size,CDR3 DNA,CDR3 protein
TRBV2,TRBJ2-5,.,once,TGTGCCAGCACCCAGCAAGAGACCCAGTACTTC,CASTQQETQYF
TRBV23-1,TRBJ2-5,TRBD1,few,TGCGCCAGCAGTCATTTGGGACAGCAAGAGACCCAGTACTTC,CASSHLGQQETQYF
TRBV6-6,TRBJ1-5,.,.,TGTGCCAGCATTCTACAGGGCTCCAATCAGCCCCAGCATTTT,CASILQGSNQPQHF
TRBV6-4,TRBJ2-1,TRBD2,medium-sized,TGTGCCAGCAGTGACGGGACTAACAATGAGCAGTTCTTC,CASSDGTNNEQFF
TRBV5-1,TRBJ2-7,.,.,TGCGCCAGCAGCTTGGACACCTACGAGCAGTACTTC,CASSLDTYEQYF
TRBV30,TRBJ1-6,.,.,TGTGCCTGGACCGACCGTGGATGGGGGCCCCTCCACTTT,CAWTDRGWGPLHF
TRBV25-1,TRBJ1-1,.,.,TGTGCCAGCAGGTTTTCAGTGAACACTGAAGCTTTCTTT,CASRFSVNTEAFF
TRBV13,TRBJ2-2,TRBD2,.,TGTGCCAGCAGCATGCTAGCGGGGGGGGTTACCGGGGAGCTGTTTTTT,CASSMLAGGVTGELFF
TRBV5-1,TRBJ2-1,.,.,TGCGCCAGCAGCTTAGGTGGGGCGGAGAGCAATGAGCAGTTCTTC,CASSLGGAESNEQFF
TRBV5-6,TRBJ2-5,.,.,TGTGCCAGCAGCTTGGGGGTTCGGGAGACCCAGTACTTC,CASSLGVRETQYF
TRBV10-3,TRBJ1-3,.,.,TGTGCCATCAGTGAGCCGAGCTCTGGAAACACCATATATTTT,CAISEPSSGNTIYF
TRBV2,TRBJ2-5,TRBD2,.,TGTGCCAGCAAGGGACTAGCGGGGGGCCAACCGGAGACCCAGTACTTC,CASKGLAGGQPETQYF
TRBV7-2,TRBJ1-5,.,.,TGTGCCAGCAGCCAACGGACAGTCAATCAGCCCCAGCATTTT,CASSQRTVNQPQHF
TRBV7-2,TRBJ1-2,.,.,TGTGCCAGCAGCTTGGGCAGGGGCGGTGGCTACACCTTC,CASSLGRGGGYTF
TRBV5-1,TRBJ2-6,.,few,TGCGCCAGCAGGTCAGGAGTCTCTGGGGCCAACGTCCTGACTTTC,CASRSGVSGANVLTF
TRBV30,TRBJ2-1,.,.,TGTGCCTGGGGGGGACGGAGGAATGGGGATGAGCAGTTCTTC,CAWGGRRNGDEQFF
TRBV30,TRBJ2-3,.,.,TGTGCCTGGAGTGAAAGCGGGCCAGATACGCAGTATTTT,CAWSESGPDTQYF
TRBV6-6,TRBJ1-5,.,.,TGTGCCAGCAGTTACTCGACACCGTCAGGGCCCCAGCATTTT,CASSYSTPSGPQHF
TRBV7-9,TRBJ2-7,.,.,TGTGCCAGCAGCTTCTCCCTCTACGAGCAGTACTTC,CASSFSLYEQYF
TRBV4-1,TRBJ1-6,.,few,TGCGCCAGCAGCCAAGTTTCCAGGGTGGCAGGCCAATTTGGTTCACCCCTCCACTTT,CASSQVSRVAGQFGSPLHF
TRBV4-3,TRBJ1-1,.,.,TGCGCCAGCAGCCAAGATAAGGTCAGGAACACTGAAGCTTTCTTT,CASSQDKVRNTEAFF
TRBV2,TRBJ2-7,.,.,TGTGCCAGCTCTCGGGGATCCTACGAGCAGTACTTC,CASSRGSYEQYF
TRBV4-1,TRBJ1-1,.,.,TGCGCCAGCAGCGGCCTGACGGGGGACACTGAAGCTTTCTTT,CASSGLTGDTEAFF
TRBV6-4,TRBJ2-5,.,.,TGTGCCAGCAGTGCGGTTAAGGGGGGTCCACATTGGTACCAAGAGACCCAGTACTTC,CASSAVKGGPHWYQETQYF
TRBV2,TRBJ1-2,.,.,TGTGCCAGCAGTGAAGGTTGGGGGGTGGGCTACACCTTC,CASSEGWGVGYTF
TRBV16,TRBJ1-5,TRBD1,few,TGTGCCAGCAGCCAATATCGACAGGGGGCCGAGCCCCAGCATTTT,CASSQYRQGAEPQHF
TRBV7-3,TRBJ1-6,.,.,TGTGCCAGCAGCCTACTCCGGGCCCCGGCGATGAATTCACCCCTCCACTTT,CASSLLRAPAMNSPLHF
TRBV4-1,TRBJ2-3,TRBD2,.,TGCGCCAGCAGCCCGACTAGCGGGAGCCCGAGTACGCAGTATTTT,CASSPTSGSPSTQYF
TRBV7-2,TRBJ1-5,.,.,TGTGCCAGCAGCACGCAGCCCTATAGCAATCAGCCCCAGCATTTT,CASSTQPYSNQPQHF
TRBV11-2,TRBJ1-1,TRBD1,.,TGTGCCAGCACCCGATTGACAGGGATGAACACTGAAGCTTTCTTT,CASTRLTGMNTEAFF
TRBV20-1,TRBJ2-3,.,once,TGCAGTGCTAGTTCTCCCGGCCAGCAGTATTTT,CSASSPGQQYF
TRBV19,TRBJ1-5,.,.,TGTGCCAGTAGTATAGACGACAGCTATAGCAATCAGCCCCAGCATTTT,CASSIDDSYSNQPQHF
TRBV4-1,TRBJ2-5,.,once,TGCGCCAGCAGCCAAGAGGGGATGGAGACCCAGTACTTC,CASSQEGMETQYF
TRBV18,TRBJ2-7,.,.,TGTGCCAGCTCACCTGGAGGGGACTTCGCCTACGAGCAGTACTTC,CASSPGGDFAYEQYF
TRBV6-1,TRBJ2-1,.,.,TGTGCCAGCAGTGGGGGGGAAAGAGAGCAGTTCTTC,CASSGGEREQFF
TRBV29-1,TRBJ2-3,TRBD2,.,TGCAGCGTTATCGCTAGCGGGAGCACAGATACGCAGTATTTT,CSVIASGSTDTQYF
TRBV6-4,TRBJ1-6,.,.,TGTGCCAGACAGGGACGGGCCCTCCACTTT,CARQGRALHF
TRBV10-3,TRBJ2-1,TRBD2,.,TGTGCCATCAGTGCTGGAATAGCGGGGAGTCGGGGGCAGTTCTTC,CAISAGIAGSRGQFF
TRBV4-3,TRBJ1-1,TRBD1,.,TGCGCCAGCAGCCTCTCGGACAGGCTGAACACTGAAGCTTTCTTT,CASSLSDRLNTEAFF
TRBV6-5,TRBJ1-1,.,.,TGTGCCAGCAGTTCCCGTAAGGGTACTGAAGCTTTCTTT,CASSSRKGTEAFF
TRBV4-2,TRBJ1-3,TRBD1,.,TGTGCCAGCAGCCAAGAGGACAGGGAGGGCGGAAACACCATATATTTT,CASSQEDREGGNTIYF
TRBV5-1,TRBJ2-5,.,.,TGCGCCAGCAGCTTGGGACTCTCTTTCGAGACCCAGTACTTC,CASSLGLSFETQYF
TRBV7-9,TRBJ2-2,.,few,TGTGCCAGCACAGGGACCACGGTGTCCGGGGAGCTGTTTTTT,CASTGTTVSGELFF
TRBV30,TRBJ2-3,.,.,TGTGCCTGGAGTGGCTCAGATACGCAGTATTTT,CAWSGSDTQYF
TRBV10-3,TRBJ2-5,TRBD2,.,TGTGCCATGTCCCGGACTAGCGGGGGGGCGGTTGAGACCCAGTACTTC,CAMSRTSGGAVETQYF
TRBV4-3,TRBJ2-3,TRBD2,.,TGCGCCAGCAGCCAAGATGAACTAGCGGGAGCCAACACAGATACGCAGTATTTT,CASSQDELAGANTDTQYF
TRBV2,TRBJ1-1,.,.,TGTGCCAGCAGTGATACAGGGTTCGGGAACACTGAAGCTTTCTTT,CASSDTGFGNTEAFF
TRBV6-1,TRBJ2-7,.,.,TGTGCCAGCAGTGACAGGGTCGACGAGCAGTACTTC,CASSDRVDEQYF
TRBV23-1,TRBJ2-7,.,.,TGCGCCAGCAGTCAATCCGGACAGACGGACGAGCAGTACTTC,CASSQSGQTDEQYF
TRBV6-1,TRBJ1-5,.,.,TGTGCCAGCAGTGAACAGGGTTCGAGTCAGCCCCAGCATTTT,CASSEQGSSQPQHF
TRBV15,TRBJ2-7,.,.,TGTGCCGTGGGGCAGATCTACGAGCAGTACTTC,CAVGQIYEQYF
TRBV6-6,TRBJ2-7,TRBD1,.,TGTGCCAGCAGTCTTACGGGACAGGGAGGGCGCGAGCAGTACTTC,CASSLTGQGGREQYF
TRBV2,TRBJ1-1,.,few,TGTGCCAGCCGGTTTGGGGGATCGAACACTGAAGCTTTCTTT,CASRFGGSNTEAFF
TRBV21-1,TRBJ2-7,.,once,TGTGCCAGCAGTAAAGCTGGACTAGCCCCCTTTGAGGAGCAGTACTTC,CASSKAGLAPFEEQYF
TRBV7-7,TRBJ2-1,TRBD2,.,TGTGCTAGCAGCTCCGGACTAGCGGAGTACAATGAGCAGTTCTTC,CASSSGLAEYNEQFF